Each of the 31 T cell receptor beta chains below was sequenced from the same sample in a study of PD-1 blockade in classical Hodgkin lymphoma. Sequencing used immunoSEQ multiplex PCR; TCRdb keeps in-frame clones, though not all of them. The repertoire holds about 36,000 clones, with roughly two thirds as singletons. No patient escaped relapse after autologous stem cell transplantation, and brentuximab vedotin exposure varied. This material consisted of peripheral blood mononuclear cells (PBMCs), taken before the second cycle of nivolumab. The receptors shown here come from a human donor with classical Hodgkin lymphoma.

Here the CDR3 reads CASSHRTTDTQYF. The CDR3 DNA is TGTGCCAGCAGTCATCGGACGACGGATACGCAGTATTTT. V gene TRBV28 combines with J gene TRBJ2-3, with D unclear. V was shortened by 5 bases and J by 6 bases, with 12 bases between the two germline ends. Germline values: CDR1 MDHEN, CDR2 SYDVKM. The CDR3 runs to 13 residues.

V is TRBV28 and J is TRBJ2-7; TRBD1 matches 9 bases. Germline CDR1 is MDHEN and CDR2 is SYDVKM. This CDR3 has 14 residues. Trimming removed 6 bases from V and 4 bases from J; junction bases left unmatched: 7. The CDR3 sequence: CASSPGTGRYEQYF. The CDR3 coding sequence is TGTGCCAGCAGCCCCGGGACAGGGCGGTACGAGCAGTACTTC.

CDR3 protein: CAISGATNEKLFF. The CDR3 bases are TGTGCCATCAGTGGGGCAACTAATGAAAAACTGTTTTTT. The genes are TRBV10-3 and TRBJ1-4; D remains ambiguous. Germline CDR1 reads ENHRY; CDR2 reads SYGVKD. The V gene lost 4 bases and the J gene lost 0 bases, with 3 bases spanning the gap. This CDR3 spans 13 amino acids.

V and J are TRBV10-3 and TRBJ2-1; 7 bases map to TRBD1. V was clipped by 11 bases and J by 6 bases; unmatched bases: 7. CDR1 ENHRY and CDR2 SYGVKD come from the germline V gene. The CDR3 length is 12 residues. DNA for the CDR3: TGTGCCGTCCTGACAGGGTCCAATGAGCAGTTCTTC. Translation: CAVLTGSNEQFF.

The gene calls are TRBV7-8 and TRBJ2-1; 14 bases fit TRBD2. The V gene end was trimmed by 2 bases and the J gene end by 5 bases; junction bases not matched to a gene: 5. Germline V gene sequence: CDR1 SGHVS, CDR2 FQNEAQ. The CDR3 is 17 amino acids. This chain's CDR3 is CASSLIRTSGGNNEQFF. DNA of the CDR3: TGTGCCAGCAGCTTAATCAGGACTAGCGGGGGGAACAATGAGCAGTTCTTC.

This clone showed up many times. This rearrangement joins TRBV10-3 to TRBJ1-4; no clear D. CDR1 and CDR2 (germline): ENHRY, SYGVKD. The CDR3 covers 14 residues. Trimming left V 4 bases short and J 0 bases short, with 6 bases between. The chain's CDR3 is CAISGSSTNEKLFF. CDR3 DNA: TGTGCCATCAGTGGATCCTCAACTAATGAAAAACTGTTTTTT.

The chain recombines TRBV6-5 with TRBJ1-5, with D perhaps matching TRBD1 (5 bases). V was trimmed by 4 bases and J by 2 bases, leaving 9 bases between them. CDR1 and CDR2 from the germline V gene are MNHEY and SVGAGI. This CDR3 spans 14 amino acids. The CDR3 nucleotides read TGTGCCAGCAGTTCGGCGGGGGGCAATCAGCCCCAGCATTTT. Protein sequence: CASSSAGGNQPQHF.

This clone was counted only a few times. The chain employs TRBV28 and TRBJ1-1; 12 bases line up with TRBD1. This CDR3 has 16 amino acids. V lost 4 bases and J lost 4; bases outside the gene matches: 7. Germline V gives CDR1 MDHEN, CDR2 SYDVKM. CDR3 amino acids: CASSSPGQGASTEAFF. The CDR3, as DNA: TGTGCCAGCAGTTCCCCGGGACAGGGGGCGAGCACTGAAGCTTTCTTT.

This clone was recorded many times. V gene TRBV28 combines with J gene TRBJ2-7; TRBD2 matches at 7 bases. The junction had 10 bases not matched to a gene; V was cut back by 7 bases and J by 4 bases. Germline-derived CDR1 and CDR2 are MDHEN and SYDVKM. This CDR3 has 14 residues. The CDR3 DNA is TGTGCCAGCAAGCGGGACGGGCCTGTTTACGAGCAGTACTTC. Amino acids: CASKRDGPVYEQYF.

This chain uses TRBV11-2 with TRBJ2-5, with D possibly TRBD2 on 7 matching bases. The V gene's germline CDR1 is SGHAT and CDR2 FQNNGV. V shed 4 bases and J shed 5 bases, with 20 bases lying between them. CDR3 length equals 16 residues. This CDR3 is CASSSNAGALGETQYF. The CDR3 DNA reads TGTGCCAGCAGCTCAAATGCGGGGGCGCTAGGGGAGACCCAGTACTTC.

V is TRBV7-3 and J is TRBJ2-3; 12 nucleotides match TRBD2. CDR3 length: 17 amino acids. The germline CDR1 and CDR2 sequences are SGHTA and FQGTGA. V was clipped by 5 bases and J by 0 bases; unmatched bases: 6. The CDR3 nucleotides read TGTGCCAGCAGCCGGGGACTAGCGGGTACTAGCACAGATACGCAGTATTTT. Translating gives CASSRGLAGTSTDTQYF.

The chain combines TRBV7-8 with TRBJ2-5, with unresolved D. The V end lost 4 bases, the J end lost 4 bases, and 1 base lay between the germline ends. CDR1 SGHVS and CDR2 FQNEAQ come from the germline V gene. The CDR3 has 10 amino acids. The CDR3 loop reads CASSSETQYF. The CDR3 bases are TGTGCCAGCAGCTCAGAGACCCAGTACTTC.

The chain couples TRBV5-1 to TRBJ2-1; TRBD1 is a possible D gene (6 bases). The germline gives CDR1 SGHRS, CDR2 YFSETQ. The V gene lost 4 bases and the J gene lost 0 bases, with 11 bases spanning the gap. This CDR3 region has 15 residues. The CDR3 nucleotides are TGCGCCAGCAGCCTCCAGGGGAGCTCCTACAATGAGCAGTTCTTC. This gives the protein CASSLQGSSYNEQFF.

This clone has only one observation. V and J are TRBV7-2 and TRBJ2-1, with 10 bases aligning to TRBD2. Germline lookup yields CDR1 SGHTA and CDR2 FQGNSA. The CDR3 sequence is 15 residues long. V gave up 5 bases and J gave up 7 bases; unmatched junction bases: 8. In nucleotides, the CDR3 is TGTGCCAGCAGCCTCACTAGCGGGATACGTAATGAGCAGTTCTTC. Its protein is CASSLTSGIRNEQFF.

V gene TRBV7-8 combines with J gene TRBJ2-1; TRBD2 matches 7 bases. This CDR3 is built from 12 residues. V gave up 5 bases and J gave up 11 bases; unmatched junction bases: 6. Germline assignment: CDR1 SGHVS and CDR2 FQNEAQ. The CDR3 DNA follows: TGTGCCAGCAGCGTAGGCAGCGGGAAGCAGTTCTTC. It codes for CASSVGSGKQFF.

There are a few counts of this clone. The CDR3 loop is CASSVRDLGVPGELFF. The CDR3, as DNA: TGTGCCAGCAGCGTCCGGGACCTCGGGGTGCCCGGGGAGCTGTTTTTT. This chain uses TRBV11-3 with TRBJ2-2; perhaps D is TRBD1 or TRBD2 (5 bases each). Germline loops: CDR1 SGHNT, CDR2 YENEEA. The CDR3 extends over 16 amino acids. Trimming removed 5 bases at V and 6 bases at J, with 19 bases between.

The chain employs TRBV27 and TRBJ2-7; D is ambiguous. The CDR3 loop spans 15 amino acids. Trimming took off 3 bases at V and 0 bases at J, with 12 bases between the two ends. The germline V gene encodes CDR1 MNHEY and CDR2 SMNVEV (reference sequence). The CDR3, as DNA: TGTGCCAGCAGTTTCTCGGTGTTGTCCTCCTACGAGCAGTACTTC. Its protein product is CASSFSVLSSYEQYF.

CDR3 DNA sequence: TGTGCCAGCAGCTTACGAGACAGCTATGGCTACACCTTC. This translates into CASSLRDSYGYTF. The chain carries TRBV11-2 and TRBJ1-2; possibly TRBD1 for D (5 bases). This CDR3 contains 13 residues. The V and J ends lost 2 bases and 4 bases respectively, with 8 bases between them. Per germline, CDR1 SGHAT and CDR2 FQNNGV.

J is TRBJ2-5 and V is TRBV9; D gene unclear. V was shortened by 0 bases and J by 0 bases, with 6 bases between the two germline ends. The CDR3 sequence is 14 residues long. The germline gives CDR1 SGDLS, CDR2 YYNGEE. CDR3 in amino acids: CASSVGGNQETQYF. Here the CDR3 DNA reads TGTGCCAGCAGCGTAGGCGGCAACCAAGAGACCCAGTACTTC.

This clone was seen a handful of times. This chain links TRBV6-5 with TRBJ2-3; 7 bases are a match to TRBD2. Trimming at V came to 6 bases and at J to 0 bases, leaving 6 bases not matched to a gene. Germline V gives CDR1 MNHEY, CDR2 SVGAGI. CDR3 size: 15 residues. CDR3 loop: CASRESGVSTDTQYF. The DNA of the CDR3 is TGTGCCAGCAGGGAGAGCGGGGTCAGCACAGATACGCAGTATTTT.

The chain couples TRBV7-9 to TRBJ2-7; D is possibly TRBD1 or TRBD2 (6 bases each). The germline V and J ends were trimmed by 1 base and 7 bases, with 17 bases remaining between them. The CDR3 extends over 15 amino acids. The germline gives CDR1 SEHNR, CDR2 FQNEAQ (reference sequence). The CDR3 bases are TGTGCCAGCAGCTTAGTGTCGGGGGCCCACGGGGAGCAGTACTTC. This encodes CASSLVSGAHGEQYF.

This clone has a single count. V usage is TRBV5-1 and J usage is TRBJ1-4; D may be TRBD1 (5 bases). With 7 bases removed from V and 3 bases from J, the gap between germline ends came to 13 bases. The CDR3 loop spans 14 amino acids. Per the germline V gene, CDR1 is SGHRS and CDR2 is YFSETQ. Written as DNA, the CDR3 is TGCGCCAGCGCCCGGGGGACGGCTAATGAAAAACTGTTTTTT. This codes for CASARGTANEKLFF. Complete variable domain (other parts from reference TRBV5-1 and TRBJ1-4): KAGVTQTPRYLIKTRGQQVTLSCSPISGHRSVSWYQQTPGQGLQFLFEYFSETQRNKGNFPGRFSGRQFSNSRSEMNVSTLELGDSALYLCASARGTANEKLFFGSGTQLSVL.

In this sample, this clone turned up a few times. The V gene is TRBV10-3, the J gene TRBJ2-7; 9 bases line up with TRBD1. V was clipped by 6 bases and J by 3 bases; unmatched bases: 6. The CDR3 spans 14 residues. Per the germline V gene, CDR1 is ENHRY and CDR2 is SYGVKD. This chain's CDR3 is CAIRQTTGGYEQYF. The CDR3, as DNA: TGTGCCATCAGGCAGACGACAGGGGGCTACGAGCAGTACTTC.

The V call is TRBV5-1, the J call TRBJ2-7; 8 positions agree with TRBD2. Germline CDR1 and CDR2: SGHRS and YFSETQ. The CDR3 is 15 amino acids. The junction had 10 bases not matched to a gene; V was cut back by 4 bases and J by 4 bases. CDR3 coding DNA: TGCGCCAGCAGCCTGATCGCTAGCGGGCCGTACGAGCAGTACTTC. This gives the protein CASSLIASGPYEQYF.

The chain couples TRBV23-1 to TRBJ2-7; D is undetermined. TRBV23-1 is an ORF, with its function uncertain. This CDR3 contains 14 residues. Trimming left V 2 bases short and J 2 bases short, with 10 bases between. CDR3 nucleotides: TGCGCCAGCAGTCAAGGTAGTGGGGCCTACGAGCAGTACTTC. Translation: CASSQGSGAYEQYF.

This chain links TRBV5-4 with TRBJ1-3; TRBD1 agrees at 7 bases. The CDR3 is made up of 15 amino acids. V was clipped by 0 bases and J by 2 bases; unmatched bases: 2. Per germline, CDR1 SGHNT and CDR2 YYREEE (reference sequence). CDR3 sequence (DNA): TGTGCCAGCAGCTTGGATAGGGGGCCTGGAAACACCATATATTTT. It codes for CASSLDRGPGNTIYF.

This chain uses TRBV10-3 with TRBJ2-7; 10 nucleotides align to TRBD2. After removal of 4 bases from V and 1 base from J, the junction contained 7 bases not matched to a gene. Germline values: CDR1 ENHRY, CDR2 SYGVKD. The CDR3 totals 16 residues. CDR3 sequence reads: CAISVSGGRISYEQYF. CDR3 sequence (DNA): TGTGCCATCAGTGTTAGCGGGGGGAGAATATCCTACGAGCAGTACTTC.

The chain has TRBV12-5 and TRBJ2-1; the match to TRBD2 covers 13 bases. CDR3 length: 20 amino acids. Unmatched junction bases numbered 10, after V lost 0 bases and J lost 2 bases. Germline CDR1 reads LGHNT; CDR2 reads FRNRAP. The CDR3 nucleotides are TGTGCTAGTGGTTTGGTACTTTCGAGACTAGCGGGGGGAACCTACAATGAGCAGTTCTTC. It specifies CASGLVLSRLAGGTYNEQFF.

The chain uses TRBV4-2 and TRBJ2-3, with 8 bases fitting TRBD1. Germline V gene data show CDR1 as LGHNA and CDR2 as YNFKEQ. V was clipped by 4 bases and J by 1 base; unmatched bases: 7. This CDR3 region has 16 residues. The CDR3 DNA reads as TGTGCCAGCAGCCCGTATGCGGGACAGGGCACAGATACGCAGTATTTT. Translation gives CASSPYAGQGTDTQYF.

The chain combines TRBV12-5 with TRBJ1-1, with D possibly being TRBD1 (6 bases). V lost 4 bases and J 3 bases, leaving 15 bases between the germline ends. This CDR3 is built from 15 residues. Germline CDR1 reads LGHNT; CDR2 reads FRNRAP. CDR3: CASGSWGEGDTEAFF. The CDR3 DNA reads TGTGCTAGTGGTTCCTGGGGGGAGGGGGACACTGAAGCTTTCTTT. Full variable domain (missing parts from reference TRBV12-5 and TRBJ1-1): DARVTQTPRHKVTEMGQEVTMRCQPILGHNTVFWYRQTMMQGLELLAYFRNRAPLDDSGMPKDRFSAEMPDATLATLKIQPSEPRDSAVYFCASGSWGEGDTEAFFGQGTRLTVV.

The CDR3 nucleotides read TGTGCCAGCAGTGACAGGGGGATGGGGTACGAGCAGTACTTC. Translation gives CASSDRGMGYEQYF. The chain has TRBV6-1 and TRBJ2-7; TRBD1 aligns across 7 bases. This CDR3 is built from 14 residues. Germline CDR1 reads MNHNS; CDR2 reads SASEGT. The trim removed 3 bases at V and 4 bases at J, leaving 6 bases unmatched.